Presented here are 8 T cell receptor beta chains from one specimen sequenced in a study of identical twins. MiXCR, applied by TCRdb to the 5' RACE reads, yields one record per CDR3 protein. The sample records roughly 350,000 distinct CDR3 sequences, roughly 10% being singletons. The sample consisted of naive T cells sorted from blood. These receptors were obtained from a woman aged 45 to 65 in good health.

The table lists this clonotype with a few counts. This chain connects TRBV7-9 to TRBJ2-4; a possible D gene is TRBD2 (5 bases). Trimming pared 5 bases from V and 5 bases from J, leaving 16 bases between. This CDR3 is built from 15 residues. Germline V gives CDR1 SEHNR, CDR2 FQNEAQ (reference sequence). For the CDR3, the DNA is TGTGCCAGCAGCCCCGAAATTTGGGGAGAAAACATTCAGTACTTC. Protein product: CASSPEIWGENIQYF.

A few counts support this clonotype. This chain joins TRBV20-1 and TRBJ2-1, with 11 nucleotides matching TRBD2. The CDR3 covers 17 residues. Trimming removed 6 bases from V and 8 bases from J; junction bases left unmatched: 18. Germline lookup yields CDR1 DFQATT and CDR2 SNEGSKA (reference sequence). The CDR3 DNA follows: TGCAGTGCCCCCACCTCCCCCGCTAGCGGGAGGAAGTATGAGCAGTTCTTC. Residues: CSAPTSPASGRKYEQFF.

This clonotype has just a few counts. The chain joins TRBV10-2 to TRBJ2-7; 9 bases agree with TRBD1. Germline V gene sequence: CDR1 WSHSY, CDR2 SAAADI. The V segment lost 6 bases and the J segment 3 bases; nucleotides outside the gene matches: 6. CDR3 length: 14 residues. The CDR3 sequence is CASRLTGGDYEQYF. The CDR3 DNA sequence: TGCGCCAGCAGATTGACAGGGGGGGACTACGAGCAGTACTTC.

This clonotype was seen ten or more times. This chain connects TRBV12-3 or TRBV12-4 to TRBJ1-2; D is unresolved. CDR3 size: 13 residues. With 2 bases removed from V and 2 bases from J, the gap between germline ends came to 6 bases. CDR3 DNA: TGTGCCAGCAGTTTATCGGAGAACTATGGCTACACCTTC. Translation: CASSLSENYGYTF.

In this sample, this clonotype turned up many times. V and J are TRBV25-1 and TRBJ2-5, with a possible D match to TRBD1 (5 bases). V dropped 4 bases and J dropped 2 bases, with 8 bases sitting between them. The CDR3 covers 13 residues. Per the germline V gene, CDR1 is MGHDK and CDR2 is SYGVNS. The CDR3 loop reads CASSVDSQETQYF. The CDR3 DNA is TGTGCCAGCAGTGTTGACAGTCAAGAGACCCAGTACTTC.

V and J are TRBV6-6 and TRBJ2-1, with D unclear. Germline lookup yields CDR1 MNHNY and CDR2 SVGAGI (reference sequence). Trimming took off 7 bases at V and 5 bases at J, with 9 bases between the two ends. The CDR3 is 12 amino acids. The CDR3 loop is CASKQSNNEQFF. CDR3 DNA sequence: TGTGCCAGCAAGCAGAGTAACAATGAGCAGTTCTTC.

This clonotype was seen ten or more times. The rearrangement joins TRBV7-8 to TRBJ2-1; 7 bases fit TRBD1. Germline-derived CDR1 and CDR2 are SGHVS and FQNEAQ. This CDR3 contains 15 residues. V lost 4 bases to trimming and J lost 0 bases; unmatched junction nucleotides: 3. The CDR3 DNA reads TGTGCCAGCAGCTCACGACAGGGCTCCTACAATGAGCAGTTCTTC. Translation gives CASSSRQGSYNEQFF.

This clonotype has at least ten counts. This sequence joins TRBV6-5 and TRBJ2-1; perhaps TRBD1 as D (5 bases). This CDR3 comprises 13 residues. Germline CDR1 and CDR2: MNHEY and SVGAGI. The V and J ends lost 6 bases and 5 bases respectively, with 11 bases between them. As DNA, the CDR3 is TGTGCCAGCAGCCCAGGGCCCAACAATGAGCAGTTCTTC. Translated: CASSPGPNNEQFF.